Listed below are T cell receptor beta chains from one sample, sequenced in a study of T cells in Graves' hyperthyroidism and ophthalmopathy. TCRdb reanalysed the multiplex PCR reads using MiXCR and keeps one entry per CDR3 protein. The data hold some 510,000 distinct CDR3 sequences, with under 25% observed a single time. The sample taken for sequencing was blood. The receptors come from a man younger than 30 with Graves' hyperthyroidism. Each CDR3 is given with its conserved first and last residue. The D gene is left open where the match is weak. Only some rows state a clone size, as once, few, many or a class for expanded clones.

TRBD1 | TRBJ1-5 | TRBV10-3 | many | TGTGCCATCAGTAACAGGGGGATTGGCAATCAGCCCCAGCATTTT | CAISNRGIGNQPQHF
TRBD1 | TRBJ2-2 | TRBV2 | - | TGTGCCAGCAGCCGGACAGGGACCCCCGGGGAGCTGTTTTTT | CASSRTGTPGELFF
- | TRBJ2-4 | TRBV2 | few | TGTGCCAGCAGTGAGAGGATAGAAGCCAAAAACATTCAGTACTTC | CASSERIEAKNIQYF
- | TRBJ1-1 | TRBV7-9 | - | TGTGCCTGCAGGTCTACAGGAAACACTGAAGCTTTCTTT | CACRSTGNTEAFF
- | TRBJ2-5 | TRBV7-6 | few | TGTGCCAGCAGCCGCCTGGGTGGCGGGGATAAGACCCAGTACTTC | CASSRLGGGDKTQYF
- | TRBJ2-7 | TRBV2 | many | TGTGCCAGCAGATCGGTCGGACTTCTCTACGAGCAGTACTTC | CASRSVGLLYEQYF
- | TRBJ1-1 | TRBV28 | - | TGTGCCAGCAGTCTGGAAGGGAGGATGACTTTCTTT | CASSLEGRMTFF
- | TRBJ1-1 | TRBV30 | many | TGTGCCTGGAGTGTTTTAGGGGACACTGAAGCTTTCTTT | CAWSVLGDTEAFF
- | TRBJ1-1 | TRBV29-1 | many | TGCAGCGTTGAAAAGGTTATGAACACTGAAGCTTTCTTT | CSVEKVMNTEAFF
- | TRBJ1-3 | TRBV28 | many | TGTGCCAGCAGTGCGTTGACAGGTCCCTCTGGAAACACCATATATTTT | CASSALTGPSGNTIYF
- | TRBJ1-3 | TRBV19 | many | TGTGCCAGTAGTTCGGGACACCTCTCTGGAAACACCATATATTTT | CASSSGHLSGNTIYF
- | TRBJ2-7 | TRBV30 | many | TGTGCCTGGAGGGTTACCAGGACCTACGAGCAGTACTTC | CAWRVTRTYEQYF
- | TRBJ2-7 | TRBV28 | many | TGTGCCAGCAGTGACCAGGCCCACGAGCAGTACTTC | CASSDQAHEQYF
- | TRBJ2-5 | TRBV6-2/TRBV6-3 | - | TGTGCCAGCGGCACGGAGACCCAGTACTTC | CASGTETQYF
- | TRBJ1-1 | TRBV16 | - | TGTGCCAGCAGCCAGACCGTTCCGATCGCTTTCTTT | CASSQTVPIAFF
- | TRBJ1-1 | TRBV5-1 | few | TGCGCCAGCAGCTTGGCCCCCGGGGTGAACACTGAAGCTTTCTTT | CASSLAPGVNTEAFF
- | TRBJ1-5 | TRBV7-8 | many | TGTGCCAGCAGCTTATTAGGGCGGACAGTTAGCAATCAGCCCCAGCATTTT | CASSLLGRTVSNQPQHF
- | TRBJ1-5 | TRBV6-1 | many | TGTGCCAGCAGAGAACGATATAGCAATCAGCCCCAGCATTTT | CASRERYSNQPQHF
- | TRBJ2-7 | TRBV30 | - | TGTGCCTGGAGTGTACGGGTGGGTATAGGCTCCTACGAGCAGTACTTC | CAWSVRVGIGSYEQYF
- | TRBJ1-3 | TRBV6-7 | many | TGTGCCGGATTCCGTCCTCCACCCTCTGGAAACACCATATATTTT | CAGFRPPPSGNTIYF
- | TRBJ1-1 | TRBV12-3/TRBV12-4 | many | TGTGCCAGCAGTTTGACAGTCTCGAACACTGAAGCTTTCTTT | CASSLTVSNTEAFF
- | TRBJ2-5 | TRBV7-6 | many | TGTGCCAGCAGCATTGACAGTCCGGCGGAGACCCAGTACTTC | CASSIDSPAETQYF
- | TRBJ1-6 | TRBV12-3/TRBV12-4 | many | TGTGCCAGCAGTGCCCGCGGGGACAATTCACCCCTCCACTTT | CASSARGDNSPLHF
- | TRBJ2-5 | TRBV7-8 | many | TGTGCCAGCAGCTTAGTTATCCCAGGGAGGCTCAAAGAGACCCAGTACTTC | CASSLVIPGRLKETQYF
- | TRBJ1-2 | TRBV12-3/TRBV12-4 | many | TGTGCCAGCAGTTTGATAGGGGACTATGGCTACACCTTC | CASSLIGDYGYTF
TRBD1 | TRBJ2-7 | TRBV28 | many | TGTGCCAGCAGTTTTCCCTCGACAGGGAAGGACGAGCAGTACTTC | CASSFPSTGKDEQYF
- | TRBJ1-3 | TRBV6-5 | many | TGTGCCAGCAGTTGGGGGGAGGCGGGCAACTCTGGAAACACCATATATTTT | CASSWGEAGNSGNTIYF
- | TRBJ2-7 | TRBV4-2 | many | TGTGCCAGCAGCCAAGATAAGATCTACGAGCAGTACTTC | CASSQDKIYEQYF
TRBD1 | TRBJ1-2 | TRBV12-5 | many | TGTGCTAGTGGTTTGATGTCTTGGGGACAGGGCCACTATGGCTACACCTTC | CASGLMSWGQGHYGYTF
TRBD1 | TRBJ1-5 | TRBV6-1 | many | TGTGCCAGCAGTCCGGGACAGATCAATCAGCCCCAGCATTTT | CASSPGQINQPQHF
TRBD1 | TRBJ1-5 | TRBV6-1 | many | TGTGCCAGCAGGCGGGACAGGGAGACTCAGCCCCAGCATTTT | CASRRDRETQPQHF
TRBD1 | TRBJ2-2 | TRBV6-2/TRBV6-3 | many | TGTGCCAGCAGTCGCCCACAGGAGGACAGGCGATACACCGGGGAGCTGTTTTTT | CASSRPQEDRRYTGELFF
- | TRBJ1-5 | TRBV2 | many | TGTGCCAGCAGTGCCGCCTTGGGGCAGCCCCAGCATTTT | CASSAALGQPQHF
TRBD1 | TRBJ1-2 | TRBV5-6 | many | TGTGCCAGCAGATCCGGGACAGGGACTGGCTACACCTTC | CASRSGTGTGYTF
- | TRBJ1-1 | TRBV12-3/TRBV12-4 | many | TGTGCCAGCAGTTTAGGAGTATTTCTTGAAGCTTTCTTT | CASSLGVFLEAFF
- | TRBJ1-3 | TRBV30 | - | TGTGCCTGGAGTGGTCCTGCCCTCTCTGGAAACACCATATATTTT | CAWSGPALSGNTIYF
- | TRBJ2-7 | TRBV11-3 | many | TGTGCCAGCAGCTTAAGGTCACGGCACATTTCAAACGAGCAGTACTTC | CASSLRSRHISNEQYF
- | TRBJ2-7 | TRBV27 | many | TGTGCCAGCAGCTGGGGGGCAGGGTTCGGCGAGCAGTACTTC | CASSWGAGFGEQYF
TRBD1 | TRBJ1-1 | TRBV6-2/TRBV6-3 | many | TGTGCCAGCAGCCCCACCCTTGGACAGGCGCGTACTGAAGCTTTCTTT | CASSPTLGQARTEAFF
- | TRBJ1-3 | TRBV6-1 | many | TGTGCCAGCAGTGAGTTGACAGGCTCTGGAAACACCATATATTTT | CASSELTGSGNTIYF
TRBD1 | TRBJ1-1 | TRBV6-1 | - | TGTGCCAGCAGTGCGAGGGACAGGGGGTACACTGAAGCTTTCTTT | CASSARDRGYTEAFF
- | TRBJ1-3 | TRBV6-1 | many | TGTGCCAGCGGAGGGACGGCGGGAAACACCATATATTTT | CASGGTAGNTIYF
- | TRBJ1-5 | TRBV12-3/TRBV12-4 | - | TGTGCCAGCAGTTTAGGGAAGGGACGGCGAAGGGAACAGCCCCAGCATTTT | CASSLGKGRRREQPQHF
- | TRBJ1-5 | TRBV10-3 | - | TGTGCCATCAGTGAGTCGGAGAGGAATCAGCCCCAGCATTTT | CAISESERNQPQHF
TRBD2 | TRBJ2-5 | TRBV11-2 | many | TGTGCCAGCTGGGGAGGGCTATTCCAAGAGACCCAGTACTTC | CASWGGLFQETQYF
TRBD1 | TRBJ2-7 | TRBV5-1 | many | TGCGCCAGCAGCTGGGACAGGCCCTACGAGCAGTACTTC | CASSWDRPYEQYF
- | TRBJ1-1 | TRBV12-3/TRBV12-4 | - | TGTGCCAGCAGTTGGGGGGCCCTCGGTGAAGCTTTCTTT | CASSWGALGEAFF
- | TRBJ2-3 | TRBV6-5 | many | TGTGCCAGCAGTTACCTGGATGAGGGCACAGATACGCAGTATTTT | CASSYLDEGTDTQYF
- | TRBJ1-1 | TRBV7-8 | - | TGTGCCAGCAGCTTAGTTTCGGCCTATGAAGCTTTCTTT | CASSLVSAYEAFF
- | TRBJ1-1 | TRBV6-2/TRBV6-3 | many | TGTGCCAGCACGCTTACGGGGGGCAATGAAGCTTTCTTT | CASTLTGGNEAFF
- | TRBJ2-7 | TRBV7-2 | many | TGTGCCAGCAGCCCAGGGCCGGCCATCTACGAGCAGTACTTC | CASSPGPAIYEQYF
- | TRBJ1-2 | TRBV27 | few | TGTGCCAGCAGGCCCTGGGTGCAGGGGCCGACGTACTATGGCTACACCTTC | CASRPWVQGPTYYGYTF
TRBD1 | TRBJ1-2 | TRBV6-1 | - | TGTGCCAGCAGTCAGCAGGGGGCTCGAGTGGGAGGCTACACCTTC | CASSQQGARVGGYTF